The clone carrying this TCR beta chain was found a few times. The antigen is undetermined. PCR employed 60 Vbeta and 13 Jbeta primers. Libraries were prepared by immunoSEQ multiplex PCR; TCRdb keeps only in-frame clonotypes and omits some of them. The repertoire has roughly 180,000 clones, roughly 78% of them found once; the top ten carry around 14%. Germline CDR1 SGDLS, CDR2 YYNGEE. This CDR3 region has 15 residues. With 8 bases clipped from V and 2 bases from J, the junction kept 11 bases outside the gene matches. These data come from a study of cytomegalovirus exposure and HLA in healthy donors. Study results and caveats: Differences between HLA loci emerged in a later analysis of TCR association rates, with DRB1 most and HLA-C fewest. Rare sequences made up most TCRs, while some public TCRs were found in many donors.

This sequence was found in a woman in her fifties or sixties in good health and CMV-seropositive. The sequencing input was PBMCs. The chain has TRBV9 and TRBJ2-7, with 9 bases aligning to TRBD2. CDR3 region: CASLEKRGATYEQYF. The CDR3 nucleotides are TGTGCCAGTCTCGAGAAGCGGGGGGCGACCTACGAGCAGTACTTC.